This T cell receptor beta chain appears in the sequencing data of a study of T cell clones after liver transplantation. Study-level information: Timepoints were pre-transplant, pre-withdrawal, and after withdrawal was completed or failed.

Germline CDR1 and CDR2: MDHEN and SYDVKM. The V end was cut by 2 bases, the J end by 6 bases, with 11 bases between. The length of the CDR3 is 14 residues. Sequenced by immunoSEQ multiplex PCR; TCRdb stores in-frame clones only, minus some. Among 85,000 to 110,000 clones listed, about 80% were seen once. The V call is TRBV28, the J call TRBJ1-5; D call uncertain. The starting material was CD4+ T cells from blood, obtained around 49 months after liver transplant. This sequence originates from a human patient who received a liver transplant. Some T cells may be the graft donor's. Here the CDR3 DNA reads TGTGCCAGCAGTTTACGCGGAGGCGGTCAGCCCCAGCATTTT. It codes for CASSLRGGGQPQHF.